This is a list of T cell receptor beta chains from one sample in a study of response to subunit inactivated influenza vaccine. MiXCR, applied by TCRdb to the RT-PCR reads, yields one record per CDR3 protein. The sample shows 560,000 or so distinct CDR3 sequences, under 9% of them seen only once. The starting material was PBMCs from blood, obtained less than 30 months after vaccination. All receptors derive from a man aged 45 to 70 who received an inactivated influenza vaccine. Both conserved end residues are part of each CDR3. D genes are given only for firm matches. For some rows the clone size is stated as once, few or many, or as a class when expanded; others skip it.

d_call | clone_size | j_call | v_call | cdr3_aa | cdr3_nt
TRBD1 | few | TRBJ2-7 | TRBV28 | CASRLGTASYEQYF | TGTGCCAGCAGGTTAGGGACAGCTTCCTACGAGCAGTACTTC
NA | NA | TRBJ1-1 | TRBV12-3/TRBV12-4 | CASSHTGTVNTEAFF | TGTGCCAGCAGCCATACCGGGACGGTGAACACTGAAGCTTTCTTT
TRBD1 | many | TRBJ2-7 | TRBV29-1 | CSVEDPGTGVEQYF | TGCAGCGTTGAAGACCCCGGGACAGGGGTCGAGCAGTACTTC
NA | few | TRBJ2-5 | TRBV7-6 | CASSLALGAVRETQYF | TGTGCCAGCAGCTTAGCGTTAGGAGCAGTTAGAGAGACCCAGTACTTC
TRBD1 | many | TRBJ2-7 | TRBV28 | CASSFGTAYEQYF | TGTGCCAGCAGTTTCGGGACAGCCTACGAGCAGTACTTC
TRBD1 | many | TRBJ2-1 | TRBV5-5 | CASGLDRGGYNEQFF | TGTGCCAGCGGACTCGACAGGGGAGGCTACAATGAGCAGTTCTTC
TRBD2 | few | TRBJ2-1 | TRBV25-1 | CASSELAAGGQFF | TGTGCCAGCAGTGAATTAGCGGCGGGGGGCCAGTTCTTC
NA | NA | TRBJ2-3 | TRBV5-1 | CASRKGQFEGDTQYF | TGCGCCAGCAGAAAGGGCCAATTTGAAGGGGATACGCAGTATTTT
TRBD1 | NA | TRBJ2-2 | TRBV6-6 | CAATGAPTGELFF | TGTGCCGCAACAGGGGCCCCGACCGGGGAGCTGTTTTTT
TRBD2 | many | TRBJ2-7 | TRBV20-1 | CSARAGGSGGVKVEQYF | TGCAGTGCTAGAGCCGGGGGTAGCGGGGGTGTGAAAGTCGAGCAGTACTTC
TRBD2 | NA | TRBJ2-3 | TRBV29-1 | CSLWTSGGARGGADTQYF | TGCAGCCTGTGGACTAGCGGGGGGGCCCGGGGAGGCGCAGATACGCAGTATTTT
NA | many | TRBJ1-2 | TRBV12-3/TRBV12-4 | CASSPNNYGYTF | TGTGCCAGCAGTCCCAATAACTATGGCTACACCTTC
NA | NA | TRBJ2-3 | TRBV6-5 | CASSFDLSGYTDTQYF | TGTGCCAGCAGTTTCGATCTTAGCGGTTACACAGATACGCAGTATTTT
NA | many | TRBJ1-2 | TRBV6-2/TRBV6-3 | CASNLSGHQGYTF | TGTGCCAGCAACCTCTCTGGACACCAAGGCTACACCTTC
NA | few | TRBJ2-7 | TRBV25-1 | CASRKQDYEQYF | TGTGCCAGCAGGAAACAGGACTACGAGCAGTACTTC
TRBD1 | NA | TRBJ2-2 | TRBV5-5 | CASSWTGLSNTGELFF | TGTGCCAGCAGCTGGACAGGGCTTTCGAACACCGGGGAGCTGTTTTTT
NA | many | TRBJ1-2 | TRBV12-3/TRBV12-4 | CASSPPGVYKYGYTF | TGTGCCAGCAGTCCACCGGGAGTATATAAATATGGCTACACCTTC
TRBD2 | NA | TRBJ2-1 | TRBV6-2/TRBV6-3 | CASSPRGAGNYNEQFF | TGTGCCAGCAGTCCACGGGGAGCGGGGAACTACAATGAGCAGTTCTTC
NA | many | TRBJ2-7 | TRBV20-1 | CSARDDPRRSYEQYF | TGCAGTGCTAGAGATGACCCTCGGAGGTCCTACGAGCAGTACTTC
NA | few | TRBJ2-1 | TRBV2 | CAIRQGLSYNEQFF | TGTGCCATTCGACAGGGACTGTCCTACAATGAGCAGTTCTTC
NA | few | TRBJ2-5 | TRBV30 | CAWSSGYQETQYF | TGTGCCTGGAGTTCAGGGTACCAAGAGACCCAGTACTTC
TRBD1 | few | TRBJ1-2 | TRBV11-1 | CASSYRQGDGGYTF | TGTGCCAGCAGCTATCGACAGGGGGACGGTGGCTACACCTTC
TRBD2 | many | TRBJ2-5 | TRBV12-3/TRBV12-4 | CASSTIAGVGETQYF | TGTGCCAGCAGTACAATAGCGGGAGTGGGAGAGACCCAGTACTTC
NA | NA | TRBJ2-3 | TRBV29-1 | CSVEGLAGGTDTQYF | TGCAGCGTTGAAGGGTTAGCAGGCGGCACAGATACGCAGTATTTT
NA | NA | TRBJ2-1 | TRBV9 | CASSVAGTPSEQFF | TGTGCCAGCAGCGTAGCTGGGACTCCCAGTGAGCAGTTCTTC
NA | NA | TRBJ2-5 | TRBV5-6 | CAMGSRDPVFETQYF | TGTGCCATGGGCTCCCGGGACCCCGTGTTTGAGACCCAGTACTTC
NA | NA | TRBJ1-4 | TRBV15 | CATRAPNEKLFF | TGTGCCACCCGGGCTCCTAATGAAAAACTGTTTTTT
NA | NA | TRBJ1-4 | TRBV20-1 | CSARDGGANEKLFF | TGCAGTGCTAGAGACGGGGGGGCTAATGAAAAACTGTTTTTT
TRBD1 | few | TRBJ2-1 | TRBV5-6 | CASSFRTGSSYNEQFF | TGTGCCAGCAGCTTCCGGACAGGGAGCTCCTACAATGAGCAGTTCTTC
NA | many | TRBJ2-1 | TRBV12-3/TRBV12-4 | CASSSREYNEQFF | TGTGCCAGCAGTTCCAGGGAATACAATGAGCAGTTCTTC
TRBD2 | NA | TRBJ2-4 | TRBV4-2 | CASSQVSAGGLVAKNIQYF | TGTGCCAGCAGCCAAGTTTCCGCGGGGGGGCTGGTAGCCAAAAACATTCAGTACTTC
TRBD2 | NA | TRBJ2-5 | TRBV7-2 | CASRRGGIRQETQYF | TGTGCCAGCCGAAGGGGAGGGATACGACAAGAGACCCAGTACTTC
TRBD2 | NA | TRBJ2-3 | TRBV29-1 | CSGASGRSQGTDTQYF | TGCAGCGGGGCTAGCGGGAGGAGCCAGGGCACAGATACGCAGTATTTT
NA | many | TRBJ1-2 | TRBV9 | CASSASRQGMHGYTF | TGTGCCAGCAGCGCCAGCAGGCAGGGGATGCATGGCTACACCTTC